A single sample gave rise to the 12 T cell receptor beta chains below, sequenced in a study of graft-versus-host responses after intestinal transplantation. Libraries were prepared by immunoSEQ multiplex PCR; TCRdb keeps only in-frame clonotypes and omits some of them. This table holds some 120,000 clones, around nine tenths found once. No antigen is known for these receptors. The material was unstimulated CD4+ T cells sorted from spleen or lymph node cells, obtained before transplant. The receptors derive from a human donor who was the organ donor for an intestinal transplant.

The CDR3 protein is CASSQAPSGGSSYNEQFF. CDR3 nucleotides: TGTGCCAGCAGCCAAGCCCCTAGCGGGGGAAGCTCCTACAATGAGCAGTTCTTC. This chain joins TRBV14 and TRBJ2-1, with 10 bases that match TRBD2. Germline V gene sequence: CDR1 SGHDN, CDR2 FVKESK. There are 18 residues in the CDR3. After removal of 1 base from V and 0 bases from J, the junction contained 6 bases not matched to a gene.

V gene TRBV18 combines with J gene TRBJ2-7, with D tentatively TRBD2 (5 bases). CDR3 length equals 14 residues. V was cut by 1 base and J by 3 bases, with 10 bases left in between. In germline, CDR1 is KGHSH, CDR2 LQKENI. The CDR3 DNA is TGTGCCAGCTCACCACGGGGAGAGGGCTACGAGCAGTACTTC. Amino acids: CASSPRGEGYEQYF.

The J gene is TRBJ1-5, the V gene TRBV6-5; a weak D match, TRBD1 (5 bases). The ends were cut back, 7 bases at V and 3 bases at J, with 13 bases in the middle. Germline lookup yields CDR1 MNHEY and CDR2 SVGAGI. This CDR3 comprises 14 residues. The CDR3 is CASNGGLDNQPQHF. CDR3 bases: TGTGCCAGCAATGGGGGATTGGACAATCAGCCCCAGCATTTT.

This chain uses TRBV12-5 with TRBJ2-7; D ambiguous. Trimming shortened V by 1 base and J by 4 bases, and 14 bases separated the two germline ends. The CDR3 sequence is 15 residues long. Germline lookup yields CDR1 LGHNT and CDR2 FRNRAP. CDR3 protein: CASGLAPEIIYEQYF. CDR3 in DNA: TGTGCTAGTGGTTTGGCCCCTGAGATTATTTACGAGCAGTACTTC.

The genes are TRBV5-1 and TRBJ1-2; D not certain. Germline V gene lookup returns CDR1 SGHRS and CDR2 YFSETQ. The V end lost 0 bases, the J end lost 2 bases, and 8 bases lay between the germline ends. This CDR3 region has 14 residues. This CDR3 is CASSLGTGNYGYTF. The CDR3 DNA follows: TGCGCCAGCAGCTTGGGGACGGGGAACTATGGCTACACCTTC.

This rearrangement joins TRBV5-1 to TRBJ2-3, with 9 bases identical to TRBD2. This CDR3 is 17 amino acids long. J lost 5 bases, V lost 0 bases, and 10 bases had no gene match. Germline V gene lookup returns CDR1 SGHRS and CDR2 YFSETQ. In DNA form, the CDR3 reads TGCGCCAGCAGCTTGGTCCTCAGCGGGAGGTGGGGAGATACGCAGTATTTT. Protein product: CASSLVLSGRWGDTQYF.

This chain joins TRBV6-6 and TRBJ2-5, with D unresolved. V dropped 1 base and J dropped 0 bases, with 6 bases sitting between them. This CDR3 is built from 14 residues. Germline assignment: CDR1 MNHNY and CDR2 SVGAGI (reference sequence). The CDR3 region is CASSYLGYQETQYF. Here the CDR3 DNA reads TGTGCCAGCAGTTACTTGGGTTACCAAGAGACCCAGTACTTC.

The chain has TRBV5-1 and TRBJ2-1; possibly TRBD2 for D (6 bases). CDR3 size: 15 residues. Germline CDR1 and CDR2: SGHRS and YFSETQ. V was pared by 2 bases and J by 10 bases, with 19 bases between. DNA for the CDR3: TGCGCCAGCAGCTTTGTGGCGGGACGGCAATGGGAGCAGTTCTTC. Translated: CASSFVAGRQWEQFF.

The rearrangement uses TRBV5-5 and TRBJ1-2, with TRBD1 matching over 8 bases. The germline CDR1 and CDR2 sequences are SGHKS and YYEKEE (reference sequence). The J segment lost 8 bases and the V segment lost 4 bases, leaving 13 bases of the junction unmatched. The CDR3 contains 15 residues. As DNA, the CDR3 is TGTGCCAGCAGCCCCCCGACAGGGGACGCGGGGGGCTACACCTTC. This sequence encodes CASSPPTGDAGGYTF.

The chain has TRBV7-2 and TRBJ2-1; D may be TRBD2 (6 bases). CDR1 is SGHTA and CDR2 is FQGNSA in the germline V gene. The ends were cut back, 8 bases at V and 0 bases at J, with 8 bases in the middle. This CDR3 is 13 amino acids long. The CDR3 region is CASSGSSYNEQFF. CDR3 DNA: TGTGCCAGCTCCGGGAGCTCCTACAATGAGCAGTTCTTC.

V and J are TRBV6-6 and TRBJ1-2; 7 bases align to TRBD1. CDR1 is MNHNY, CDR2 SVGAGI, per germline (reference sequence). This CDR3 has 14 residues. J gave up 4 bases and V 6 bases, and 8 bases lay outside the gene matches. The CDR3 region has the DNA TGTGCCAGCAGCCGACACGGGACAGTCTATGGCTACACCTTC. This translates into CASSRHGTVYGYTF.

The rearrangement links TRBV19 to TRBJ2-5; D gene ambiguous. CDR3 length equals 13 residues. Trimming took off 4 bases at V and 2 bases at J, with 8 bases between the two ends. CDR1 LNHDA and CDR2 SQIVND come from the germline V gene (reference sequence). CDR3 DNA sequence: TGTGCCAGTAGTAAAGACAAACAAGAGACCCAGTACTTC. Translated, it gives CASSKDKQETQYF. Using reference TRBV19 and TRBJ2-5 for the parts outside the CDR3, the full variable domain is DGGITQSPKYLFRKEGQNVTLSCEQNLNHDAMYWYRQDPGQGLRLIYYSQIVNDFQKGDIAEGYSVSREKKESFPLTVTSAQKNPTAFYLCASSKDKQETQYFGPGTRLLVL.